This TCR beta chain was observed in a study of blood T cells in healthy people across ages. Drawn from each donor were 8.5 to 10 milliliters of peripheral blood. No fewer than 6 million PBMCs went into each sample. A minimum of 6 micrograms of total RNA was extracted per sample. V shed 0 bases and J 5 bases; nucleotides not matched to a gene: 7. The CDR3 contains 16 residues. Germline loops: CDR1 SGDLS, CDR2 YYNGEE. It was with a sample-barcoded 5' primer and a J-beta primer mix that a second PCR of roughly 7 to 12 cycles was run. Using its own MiXCR run on the 5' RACE reads, TCRdb lists one record per CDR3 protein. The table records about 1 million distinct CDR3 sequences, around 45% of them present only once. Turning to this clonotype: No antigen is known for it.

Study-wide results and limits: Because donor CMV status was unknown, expanded clonotype changes were possibly confounded.

Sequences were obtained from blood. The chain recombines TRBV9 with TRBJ2-5; TRBD2 matches 10 bases. This TCR came from a woman aged 55-70 years in good health. For the CDR3, the DNA is TGTGCCAGCAGCGTAGCTCTAGCGGGAGATGGCGAGACCCAGTACTTC. It specifies CASSVALAGDGETQYF.